What follows are 17 T cell receptor beta chains derived from one specimen sequenced in a study of blood T cell repertoires in COVID-19. Sequencing was performed with immunoSEQ multiplex PCR; in TCRdb, only in-frame clones are kept and a portion is missing. The data hold roughly 59,000 clones, with 80% to 90% observed a single time. The sample taken for sequencing was peripheral blood. The receptors were sampled from a human donor in a cohort sampled during active COVID-19.

This clone was counted between two and nine times. The chain links TRBV9 to TRBJ2-7; D is possibly TRBD2 (5 bases). V was shortened by 1 base and J by 5 bases, with 13 bases between the two germline ends. This CDR3 is 14 amino acids long. In germline, CDR1 is SGDLS, CDR2 YYNGEE. CDR3: CASSVMEASDEQYF. The CDR3 DNA reads as TGTGCCAGCAGCGTAATGGAGGCTTCTGACGAGCAGTACTTC.

The chain combines TRBV7-6 with TRBJ2-1, with 7 positions matching TRBD2. The CDR3 covers 13 residues. Germline values: CDR1 SGHVS, CDR2 FNYEAQ. V lost 1 base and J lost 6; bases outside the gene matches: 0. CDR3 DNA sequence: TGTGCCAGCAGCTTAGGGACTAGCAATGAGCAGTTCTTC. It translates to CASSLGTSNEQFF.

The V call is TRBV5-1, the J call TRBJ2-5; D not certain. The CDR3 consists of 14 residues. Germline V CDR1 and CDR2: SGHRS, YFSETQ. Between the trimmed V and J ends, which lost 7 bases and 2 bases, there was a span of 15 bases. In DNA, the CDR3 is TGCGCCAGCTCTTTTATAACAGATCAAGAGACCCAGTACTTC. This encodes CASSFITDQETQYF.

The rearrangement uses TRBV14 and TRBJ2-7, with 10 bases lining up with TRBD2. Germline V gene data show CDR1 as SGHDN and CDR2 as FVKESK. The CDR3 is made up of 14 amino acids. J gave up 6 bases and V 6 bases, and 8 bases lay outside the gene matches. The CDR3 loop is CASSHIAGGFEQYF. DNA of the CDR3: TGTGCCAGCAGTCATATAGCGGGAGGTTTCGAGCAGTACTTC.

The chain recombines TRBV5-4 with TRBJ2-2, with TRBD2 identical over 7 bases. The CDR3 has 16 amino acids. V was pared by 4 bases and J by 6 bases, with 12 bases of the junction left unmatched. CDR1 and CDR2 from the germline V gene are SGHNT and YYREEE (reference sequence). The CDR3 reads CASSGNGGSFPGELFF. The CDR3 bases are TGTGCCAGCAGCGGCAATGGCGGGAGCTTTCCCGGGGAGCTGTTTTTT.

This clone was seen more than once but under ten times. The gene calls are TRBV2 and TRBJ1-5, with TRBD1 as a possible D gene (5 bases). The CDR3 spans 16 residues. Trimming shortened V by 4 bases and J by 2 bases, and 15 bases separated the two germline ends. Germline V gene sequence: CDR1 SNHLY, CDR2 FYNNEI. The CDR3 DNA follows: TGTGCCAGCAGTGTACGAGGGGCGGGGGGCAATCAGCCCCAGCATTTT. This encodes CASSVRGAGGNQPQHF.

The V and J genes are TRBV5-1 and TRBJ1-3; TRBD1 might be the D (5 bases). This CDR3 spans 14 amino acids. Germline-derived CDR1 and CDR2 are SGHRS and YFSETQ. Trimming took off 0 bases at V and 1 base at J, with 5 bases between the two ends. CDR3 DNA: TGCGCCAGCAGCTTGGGACAGTCTGGAAACACCATATATTTT. This encodes CASSLGQSGNTIYF.

V usage is TRBV15 and J usage is TRBJ2-1, with 12 bases matching TRBD2. This CDR3 has 16 residues. V was pared by 8 bases and J by 1 base, with 6 bases of the junction left unmatched. CDR1 is LNHNV, CDR2 YYDKDF, per germline (reference sequence). The CDR3 loop is CATDATSGRSYNEQFF. CDR3 nucleotides: TGTGCCACCGACGCGACTAGCGGGAGATCCTACAATGAGCAGTTCTTC.

J is TRBJ2-1 and V is TRBV5-1; TRBD2 agrees at 10 bases. The V and J ends lost 5 bases and 3 bases, in that order; junction bases with no gene match: 5. The CDR3 runs to 15 residues. Germline lookup yields CDR1 SGHRS and CDR2 YFSETQ. CDR3 region: CASRAGTSVYNEQFF. In DNA, the CDR3 is TGCGCCAGCAGGGCCGGGACTAGCGTCTACAATGAGCAGTTCTTC.

The rearrangement links TRBV2 to TRBJ1-5, with D unresolved. Germline V gene lookup returns CDR1 SNHLY and CDR2 FYNNEI. V was shortened by 2 bases and J by 9 bases, with 8 bases between the two germline ends. The CDR3 length is 12 residues. CDR3: CASSERSLPQHF. CDR3 coding DNA: TGTGCCAGCAGTGAAAGGAGTTTGCCCCAGCATTTT.

V and J are TRBV6-5 and TRBJ2-1, with 7 nucleotides matching TRBD1. CDR3 size: 12 residues. Germline loops: CDR1 MNHEY, CDR2 SVGAGI. V dropped 4 bases and J dropped 10; count of bases not matched to a gene: 4. This CDR3 is CASSSRQGEQFF. CDR3 DNA sequence: TGTGCCAGCAGTTCCAGACAGGGAGAGCAGTTCTTC.

J is TRBJ2-7 and V is TRBV7-8; 9 bases are shared with TRBD1. Germline V gives CDR1 SGHVS, CDR2 FQNEAQ. The CDR3 covers 15 residues. The V segment lost 2 bases and the J segment 4 bases; nucleotides outside the gene matches: 6. The CDR3 DNA reads TGTGCCAGCAGCTTATCGGGACAGGGATTATACGAGCAGTACTTC. Protein: CASSLSGQGLYEQYF.

The V gene is TRBV7-2, the J gene TRBJ2-3; 12 bases fit TRBD2. Germline V gene lookup returns CDR1 SGHTA and CDR2 FQGNSA. V trimming: 7 bases; J trimming: 4 bases; junction bases outside the gene matches: 12. This CDR3 has 17 residues. The CDR3 region is CASIPGLAGGRADTQYF. DNA for the CDR3: TGTGCCAGCATTCCGGGGCTAGCGGGGGGGCGCGCAGATACGCAGTATTTT.

The chain has TRBV5-4 and TRBJ2-1, with 11 bases identical to TRBD2. The CDR3 is 16 amino acids. The germline V gene has CDR1 SGHNT and CDR2 YYREEE (reference sequence). V trimming: 0 bases; J trimming: 6 bases; junction bases outside the gene matches: 5. The CDR3 is CASSLAVTSGINEQFF. DNA for the CDR3: TGTGCCAGCAGCTTGGCGGTGACTAGCGGGATCAATGAGCAGTTCTTC.

CDR3 nucleotides: TGTGCCATCAGTGAGGCCCCAGGGGGTGCGAATCAGCCCCAGCATTTT. Its translation is CAISEAPGGANQPQHF. The V and J genes are TRBV10-3 and TRBJ1-5; 7 nucleotides agree with TRBD1. With V trimmed by 2 bases and J by 4 bases, 8 bases remained unmatched. The germline V gene has CDR1 ENHRY and CDR2 SYGVKD. This CDR3 spans 16 amino acids.

The chain employs TRBV7-2 and TRBJ1-4, with D perhaps matching TRBD1 (5 bases). V shed 5 bases and J shed 0 bases, with 16 bases lying between them. CDR3 size: 17 residues. Germline V gives CDR1 SGHTA, CDR2 FQGNSA. The CDR3 sequence: CASSPLGRGATNEKLFF. The DNA for the CDR3 is TGTGCCAGCAGCCCCCTCGGGAGGGGAGCAACTAATGAAAAACTGTTTTTT.

The chain carries TRBV7-2 and TRBJ2-3; D may be TRBD1 (5 bases). V was pared by 4 bases and J by 2 bases, with 7 bases between. In germline, CDR1 is SGHTA, CDR2 FQGNSA. CDR3 length: 13 residues. The CDR3 is CASSYGHTDTQYF. The CDR3 DNA reads as TGTGCCAGCAGCTACGGACACACAGATACGCAGTATTTT.